This T cell receptor beta chain was observed in a study of T cell responses to AZD1222 COVID-19 vaccine. Clones were sequenced by immunoSEQ multiplex PCR, and TCRdb holds only the in-frame ones, with some missing. The sample shows fewer than 150,000 clones, around 90% of them seen only once. The CDR3 is 15 residues long. Trimming took 2 bases from V and 2 from J, leaving 10 bases between them. Germline V gene data show CDR1 as MNHEY and CDR2 as SMNVEV (reference sequence). As concerns this clone: The antigen remains unidentified.

Study conclusions and caveats: Donor demographics were predominantly white British with a female majority; clonal diversity may be underestimated. Vaccine-associated CD4 TCRs spanned spike, dominant at 160-218 and 743-854. None of the repertoires were sampled until the peak T cell response had passed. At baseline, just 6 or 7 AZD1222 recipients tested seropositive.

V is TRBV27 and J is TRBJ1-3; maybe TRBD1 (5 bases). This TCR was recovered from an adult in good health. Sample: peripheral blood, taken on day 0 of AZD1222 vaccination. CDR3 protein: CASSLPAGAGNTIYF. The CDR3 coding sequence is TGTGCCAGCAGTTTACCGGCGGGGGCTGGAAACACCATATATTTT.